The 30 T cell receptor beta chains given below trace back to one sample, sequenced in a study of blood T cell repertoires in COVID-19 (dated by TCRdb to 2018 to 2020). Library preparation used the immunoSEQ multiplex PCR assay. As stored in TCRdb, this immuneACCESS dataset retains in-frame rearrangements with V and J assigned. A fraction of the clones does not appear; measured against another copy, unresolved V genes explain less than half of the discrepancy, and the remainder lacks a known reason. Within this sample are more than 95,000 clones, with about 83% of them counted one time only. About 5.5% of the sample lies in the top ten. Sequencing was done on a sample of peripheral blood. The source of these receptors is a man at least 80 years old with active or convalescent COVID-19.

This clone was seen only a few times. V is TRBV21-1 and J is TRBJ1-5. TRBV21-1 is recorded as a pseudogene. This CDR3 region has 12 residues. In nucleotides, the CDR3 is TGTGCCAGCATGGAGGACCAGCAGCCCCAGCATTTT. This encodes CASMEDQQPQHF.

This clone appeared a single time. The J gene is TRBJ2-5, the V gene TRBV4-3; TRBD2 matches 10 bases. The junction had 8 bases not matched to a gene; V was cut back by 0 bases and J by 4 bases. The CDR3 spans 17 residues. Germline V gene lookup returns CDR1 LGHNA and CDR2 YSLEER. The CDR3 sequence is CASSQDLSGGARETQYF. The CDR3 DNA sequence: TGCGCCAGCAGCCAAGATCTAAGCGGGGGGGCTAGAGAGACCCAGTACTTC.

J is TRBJ1-2 and V is TRBV6-5, with D unresolved. V lost 2 bases to trimming and J lost 3 bases, with 4 bases between them. The CDR3 sequence is 12 residues long. CDR1 MNHEY and CDR2 SVGAGI come from the germline V gene. CDR3 DNA sequence: TGTGCCAGCAGTTACGGCCACTATGGCTACACCTTC. Translated: CASSYGHYGYTF.

This chain links TRBV4-1 with TRBJ1-6, with 8 bases that match TRBD1. V lost 4 bases, J lost 8 bases, and 7 bases stayed unmatched. CDR3 length: 15 residues. Germline V gene data show CDR1 as MGHRA and CDR2 as YSYEKL. The CDR3 reads CASSLPQGAYSPLHF. The DNA for the CDR3 is TGCGCCAGCAGCCTCCCTCAGGGGGCTTATTCACCCCTCCACTTT.

The rearrangement uses TRBV6-6 and TRBJ2-3; D possibly corresponds to TRBD2 (7 bases). CDR3 length: 14 residues. Germline CDR1 and CDR2: MNHNY and SVGAGI (reference sequence). The ends were cut back, 7 bases at V and 1 base at J, with 12 bases in the middle. CDR3 nucleotide sequence: TGTGCCAGCACCAGGGGAGGGGGCACAGATACGCAGTATTTT. It yields the protein CASTRGGGTDTQYF.

J is TRBJ2-5 and V is TRBV28; weak D call: TRBD1 (6 bases). V dropped 4 bases and J dropped 5 bases, with 17 bases sitting between them. CDR3 size: 15 residues. CDR1 MDHEN and CDR2 SYDVKM come from the germline V gene. The CDR3 reads CASSSADRSGETQYF. CDR3 coding DNA: TGTGCCAGCAGTTCCGCGGACAGATCGGGGGAGACCCAGTACTTC.

CDR3 bases: TGTGCCAGCAGGACGGGGGGGCTCGACAATGAGCAGTTCTTC. It is translated as CASRTGGLDNEQFF. The genes are TRBV27 and TRBJ2-1, with 8 positions matching TRBD2. The V gene end was trimmed by 6 bases and the J gene end by 5 bases; junction bases not matched to a gene: 6. Per the germline V gene, CDR1 is MNHEY and CDR2 is SMNVEV (reference sequence). This CDR3 comprises 14 residues.

A few counts support this clone. V and J are TRBV6-1 and TRBJ1-1; D is perhaps TRBD1 (5 bases). CDR3 length: 17 amino acids. Germline V gene data show CDR1 as MNHNS and CDR2 as SASEGT. Trimming removed 4 bases at V and 5 bases at J, with 23 bases between. CDR3 nucleotides: TGTGCCAGCAGTGGCCGCGGGGCAGAAAAGATTAGGACTGAAGCTTTCTTT. This sequence encodes CASSGRGAEKIRTEAFF.

The table lists this clone with a few counts. The chain employs TRBV27 and TRBJ2-5; 9 bases agree with TRBD2. The germline CDR1 and CDR2 sequences are MNHEY and SMNVEV (reference sequence). The V gene end was trimmed by 6 bases and the J gene end by 4 bases; junction bases not matched to a gene: 9. The CDR3 covers 15 residues. In nucleotides, the CDR3 is TGTGCCAGCAGGCCCCCGGCGGGGGGGCGAGAGACCCAGTACTTC. It is translated as CASRPPAGGRETQYF.

This clone was seen a single time. The chain employs TRBV5-1 and TRBJ1-6; possible D gene TRBD1, 6 bases. Trimming took 3 bases from V and 6 from J, leaving 13 bases between them. The CDR3 contains 15 residues. Germline lookup yields CDR1 SGHRS and CDR2 YFSETQ. The DNA for the CDR3 is TGCGCCAGCAGCTCGACAGGTTCCCCTAATTCACCCCTCCACTTT. This translates into CASSSTGSPNSPLHF. The full variable domain, in which reference TRBV5-1 and TRBJ1-6 provide the parts outside the CDR3, is KAGVTQTPRYLIKTRGQQVTLSCSPISGHRSVSWYQQTPGQGLQFLFEYFSETQRNKGNFPGRFSGRQFSNSRSEMNVSTLELGDSALYLCASSSTGSPNSPLHFGNGTRLTVT.

CDR3 sequence reads: CASSSPQYNEQFF. The CDR3 nucleotides are TGTGCCAGCAGCTCCCCGCAGTACAATGAGCAGTTCTTC. This sequence joins TRBV7-2 and TRBJ2-1; no reliable D call. Germline CDR1 SGHTA, CDR2 FQGNSA. With 4 bases removed from V and 4 bases from J, the gap between germline ends came to 8 bases. The CDR3 consists of 13 residues. The complete variable domain, with remaining parts taken from reference TRBV7-2 and TRBJ2-1, reads GAGVSQSPSNKVTEKGKDVELRCDPISGHTALYWYRQSLGQGLEFLIYFQGNSAPDKSGLPSDRFSAERTGGSVSTLTIQRTQQEDSAVYLCASSSPQYNEQFFGPGTRLTVL.

The genes are TRBV2 and TRBJ2-5; TRBD1 matches at 7 bases. The CDR3 loop spans 16 amino acids. Losses at the gene ends were 7 bases for V and 2 bases for J; bases not matched to a gene: 13. The germline CDR1 and CDR2 sequences are SNHLY and FYNNEI. The DNA of the CDR3 is TGTGCCAGCATCCCAGACAGGGTAGCCCTTCAAGAGACCCAGTACTTC. This sequence encodes CASIPDRVALQETQYF.

This clone showed up just a few times. The rearrangement uses TRBV2 and TRBJ1-2; D perhaps matches TRBD1 (6 bases). Per germline, CDR1 SNHLY and CDR2 FYNNEI. The CDR3 covers 13 residues. The V gene lost 5 bases and the J gene lost 8 bases, with 15 bases spanning the gap. DNA of the CDR3: TGTGCCAGCAGTCGGACAGTTTCTGAAGGCTACACCTTC. Translated, it gives CASSRTVSEGYTF. The whole variable domain, remainder taken from reference TRBV2 and TRBJ1-2, is EPEVTQTPSHQVTQMGQEVILRCVPISNHLYFYWYRQILGQKVEFLVSFYNNEISEKSEIFDDQFSVERPDGSNFTLKIRSTKLEDSAMYFCASSRTVSEGYTFGSGTRLTVV.

The chain is built from TRBV7-2 and TRBJ1-1; 11 nucleotides agree with TRBD1. Germline values: CDR1 SGHTA, CDR2 FQGNSA. With V trimmed by 5 bases and J by 1 base, 12 bases remained unmatched. The CDR3 has 18 residues. CDR3 sequence: CASSRTGTGGKRNTEAFF. Written as DNA, the CDR3 is TGTGCCAGCAGCCGGACCGGGACAGGGGGGAAGCGGAACACTGAAGCTTTCTTT.

The V and J genes are TRBV7-2 and TRBJ1-1; 9 bases align to TRBD1. J was trimmed by 4 bases and V by 2 bases; bases with no gene match: 2. The germline CDR1 and CDR2 sequences are SGHTA and FQGNSA. CDR3 size: 14 residues. The CDR3 nucleotides are TGTGCCAGCAGCTTAAACAGGGGGCCCACTGAAGCTTTCTTT. This encodes CASSLNRGPTEAFF.

V is TRBV6-5 and J is TRBJ1-5; 11 positions match TRBD1. Germline-derived CDR1 and CDR2 are MNHEY and SVGAGI. Losses at the gene ends were 6 bases for V and 5 bases for J; bases not matched to a gene: 6. The CDR3 has 15 residues. Here the CDR3 DNA reads TGTGCCAGCAGGGCTATGGGACAGGGGGATCAGCCCCAGCATTTT. Translated, it gives CASRAMGQGDQPQHF.

This clone was recorded only once. The genes are TRBV7-3 and TRBJ2-6; possible D gene TRBD1, 6 bases. This CDR3 comprises 16 residues. CDR1 and CDR2 (germline): SGHTA, FQGTGA. Trimming left V 1 base short and J 4 bases short, with 11 bases between. The CDR3 protein is CASSLRGTPGANVLTF. The CDR3 DNA reads as TGTGCCAGCAGCTTAAGAGGGACACCCGGGGCCAACGTCCTGACTTTC.

This clone was counted at least ten times. This chain joins TRBV4-3 and TRBJ2-3; D is ambiguous. Trimming stripped 4 bases from V and 3 bases from J, with 8 bases between. Germline CDR1 LGHNA, CDR2 YSLEER. CDR3 length: 13 amino acids. CDR3 in amino acids: CASSLYGTDTQYF. CDR3 nucleotide sequence: TGCGCCAGCAGCCTCTACGGGACAGATACGCAGTATTTT.

In regard to this clone: The junction differs from germline at one of its ends, possibly a read error. The rearrangement links TRBV7-7 to TRBJ2-5, with D maybe TRBD2 (5 bases). Germline V gene data show CDR1 as SSHAT and CDR2 as FNYEAQ (reference sequence). The CDR3 spans 15 residues. The DNA of the CDR3 is TGTGCTAGCAGCCTCCTAGGAGGCGTTGGCGAGACCCAGTACTTC. This gives the protein CASSLLGGVGETQYF.

This chain connects TRBV19 to TRBJ1-1; 10 bases line up with TRBD1. With 5 bases clipped from V and 0 bases from J, the junction kept 3 bases outside the gene matches. CDR1 LNHDA and CDR2 SQIVND come from the germline V gene (reference sequence). The CDR3 is 15 amino acids. The DNA of the CDR3 is TGTGCCAGTAGTGACAGGGGGCTTATGAACACTGAAGCTTTCTTT. It is translated as CASSDRGLMNTEAFF.

The chain couples TRBV28 to TRBJ1-3; D is ambiguous. Germline lookup yields CDR1 MDHEN and CDR2 SYDVKM. V gave up 6 bases and J gave up 0 bases, with 9 bases separating them. CDR3 length equals 14 residues. CDR3 coding DNA: TGTGCCAGCAGCACCCCGGGCTCTGGAAACACCATATATTTT. Encoded protein: CASSTPGSGNTIYF.

This chain links TRBV5-1 with TRBJ2-2; D might be TRBD1 (6 bases). Per germline, CDR1 SGHRS and CDR2 YFSETQ. This CDR3 has 16 residues. Trimming removed 3 bases at V and 0 bases at J, with 12 bases between. DNA of the CDR3: TGCGCCAGCAGCTCTTTTCAGGGGTCGAACACCGGGGAGCTGTTTTTT. Protein sequence: CASSSFQGSNTGELFF.

Note on this clone: A much larger clone differs from this one at a single base, so this may be a read error. J is TRBJ2-3 and V is TRBV7-3; no definite D call. Germline loops: CDR1 SGHTA, CDR2 FQGTGA. V was pared by 4 bases and J by 0 bases, with 2 bases between. The CDR3 runs to 12 residues. CDR3 DNA: TGTGCCAGCAGCTCTAGCACAGATACGCAGTATTTT. Translated: CASSSSTDTQYF. Full variable domain (outside the CDR3, taken from reference TRBV7-3 and TRBJ2-3): GAGVSQTPSNKVTEKGKYVELRCDPISGHTALYWYRQSLGQGPEFLIYFQGTGAADDSGLPNDRFFAVRPEGSVSTLKIQRTERGDSAVYLCASSSSTDTQYFGPGTRLTVL.

The chain uses TRBV7-2 and TRBJ1-4; D is perhaps TRBD1 (5 bases). The V gene lost 0 bases and the J gene lost 5 bases, with 10 bases spanning the gap. Germline V lookup: CDR1 SGHTA, CDR2 FQGNSA. The CDR3 is 15 amino acids. The chain's CDR3 is CASSLALGGNEKLFF. CDR3 bases: TGTGCCAGCAGCTTAGCGCTCGGGGGGAATGAAAAACTGTTTTTT.

The V and J genes are TRBV9 and TRBJ1-1; 9 bases are a match to TRBD1. Germline values: CDR1 SGDLS, CDR2 YYNGEE. V was clipped by 0 bases and J by 0 bases; unmatched bases: 3. The CDR3 extends over 16 amino acids. CDR3 DNA: TGTGCCAGCAGCGTAGATACAGGGGGCATGAACACTGAAGCTTTCTTT. It yields the protein CASSVDTGGMNTEAFF.

CDR3 nucleotides: TGTGCCAGCTCCCCTGGAGCCGATAATTCACCCCTCCACTTT. Its translation is CASSPGADNSPLHF. V usage is TRBV18 and J usage is TRBJ1-6, with D unclear. V was pared by 6 bases and J by 5 bases, with 11 bases between. The CDR3 is 14 residues long. Germline V gene sequence: CDR1 KGHSH, CDR2 LQKENI.

CDR3 region: CASTTWLAGDLNEQFF. The CDR3 DNA follows: TGTGCCAGCACGACTTGGCTAGCGGGGGATCTCAATGAGCAGTTCTTC. The chain couples TRBV5-8 to TRBJ2-1; TRBD2 agrees at 10 bases. CDR3 length: 16 residues. Germline V lookup: CDR1 SGHTS, CDR2 YDEGEE. Losses at the gene ends were 6 bases for V and 6 bases for J; bases not matched to a gene: 12.

The chain couples TRBV6-2 or TRBV6-3 to TRBJ1-1, with a weak D call TRBD1 (5 bases). Deletions cut 6 bases from V and 11 bases from J, with 28 bases between. There are 16 residues in the CDR3. Germline-derived CDR1 and CDR2 are MNHEY and SVGEGT. Here the CDR3 DNA reads TGTGCCAGCAGCTCCCTCCCGCGGGGACGGCCGCCGGTTGCTTTCTTT. It translates to CASSSLPRGRPPVAFF.

The CDR3 here is CASSLTGGKETQYF. CDR3 DNA: TGTGCCAGCAGCCTAACAGGGGGCAAGGAGACCCAGTACTTC. V is TRBV7-9 and J is TRBJ2-5; 9 positions match TRBD1. Looked up from germline, CDR1 is SEHNR and CDR2 is FQNEAQ (reference sequence). The CDR3 length is 14 residues. The J segment lost 5 bases and the V segment lost 5 bases, leaving 6 bases of the junction unmatched.

V and J are TRBV7-9 and TRBJ2-2, with D possibly TRBD1 on 5 matching bases. The germline CDR1 and CDR2 sequences are SEHNR and FQNEAQ (reference sequence). Trimming cost V 4 bases and J 6 bases, with 9 bases left between them. The CDR3 contains 13 residues. The CDR3 DNA sequence: TGTGCCAGCAGCTACCCAGGGTCCGGGGAGCTGTTTTTT. Translated: CASSYPGSGELFF. Complete variable domain (other parts from reference TRBV7-9 and TRBJ2-2): DTGVSQNPRHKITKRGQNVTFRCDPISEHNRLYWYRQTLGQGPEFLTYFQNEAQLEKSRLLSDRFSAERPKGSFSTLEIQRTEQGDSAMYLCASSYPGSGELFFGEGSRLTVL.